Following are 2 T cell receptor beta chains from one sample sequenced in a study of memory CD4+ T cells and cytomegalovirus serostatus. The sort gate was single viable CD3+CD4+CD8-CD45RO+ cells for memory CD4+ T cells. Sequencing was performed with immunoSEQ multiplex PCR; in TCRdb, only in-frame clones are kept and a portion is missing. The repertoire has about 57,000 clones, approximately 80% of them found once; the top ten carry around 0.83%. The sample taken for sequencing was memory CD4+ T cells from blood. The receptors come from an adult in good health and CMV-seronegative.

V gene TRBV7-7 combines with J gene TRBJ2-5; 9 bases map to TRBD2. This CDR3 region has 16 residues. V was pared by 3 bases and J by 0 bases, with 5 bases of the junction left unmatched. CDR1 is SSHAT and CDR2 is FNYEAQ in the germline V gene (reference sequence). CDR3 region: CASSLGAGGYQETQYF. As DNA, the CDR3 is TGTGCCAGCAGCTTGGGGGCGGGAGGGTACCAAGAGACCCAGTACTTC.

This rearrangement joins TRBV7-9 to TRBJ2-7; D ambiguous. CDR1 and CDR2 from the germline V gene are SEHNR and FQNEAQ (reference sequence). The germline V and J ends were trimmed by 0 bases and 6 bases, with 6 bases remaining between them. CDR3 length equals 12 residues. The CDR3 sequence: CASSLARSEQYF. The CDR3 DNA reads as TGTGCCAGCAGCTTAGCGCGGAGCGAGCAGTACTTC.